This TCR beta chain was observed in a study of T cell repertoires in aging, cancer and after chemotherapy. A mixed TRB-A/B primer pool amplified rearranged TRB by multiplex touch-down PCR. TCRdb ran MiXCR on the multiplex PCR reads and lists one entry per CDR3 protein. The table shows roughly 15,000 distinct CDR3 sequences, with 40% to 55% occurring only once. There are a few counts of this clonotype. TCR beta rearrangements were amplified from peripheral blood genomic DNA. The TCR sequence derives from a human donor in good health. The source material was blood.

The CDR3 nucleotides are TGTGCCAGTAAGGCGGGAAACACCGGGGAGCTGTTTTTT. It is translated as CASKAGNTGELFF. The chain employs TRBV19 and TRBJ2-2, with a weak D call TRBD2 (6 bases). The CDR3 spans 13 residues. The germline V gene has CDR1 LNHDA and CDR2 SQIVND (reference sequence). Trimming cost V 7 bases and J 2 bases, with 8 bases left between them.